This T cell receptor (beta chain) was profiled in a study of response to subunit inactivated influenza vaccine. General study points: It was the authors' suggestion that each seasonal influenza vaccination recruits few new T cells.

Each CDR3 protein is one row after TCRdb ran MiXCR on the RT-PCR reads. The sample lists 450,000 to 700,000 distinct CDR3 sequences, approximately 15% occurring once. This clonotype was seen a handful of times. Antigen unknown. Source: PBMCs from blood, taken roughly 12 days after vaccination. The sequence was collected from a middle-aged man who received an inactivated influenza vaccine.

CDR3 in amino acids: CASRERQGASPTEAFF. The CDR3 DNA reads as TGTGCCAGTAGAGAAAGACAGGGGGCTTCGCCCACTGAAGCTTTCTTT. The chain links TRBV19 to TRBJ1-1, with 10 positions matching TRBD1. The CDR3 sequence is 16 residues long. Germline CDR1 and CDR2: LNHDA and SQIVND (reference sequence). V dropped 6 bases and J dropped 4; count of bases not matched to a gene: 11.